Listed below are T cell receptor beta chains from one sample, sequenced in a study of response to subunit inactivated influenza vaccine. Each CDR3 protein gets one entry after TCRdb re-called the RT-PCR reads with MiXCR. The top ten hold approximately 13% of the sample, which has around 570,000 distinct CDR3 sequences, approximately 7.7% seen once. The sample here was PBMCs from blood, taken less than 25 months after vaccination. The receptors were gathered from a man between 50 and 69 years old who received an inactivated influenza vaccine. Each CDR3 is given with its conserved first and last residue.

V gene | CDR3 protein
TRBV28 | CASSLSRARDEQFF
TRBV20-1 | CSAREGTGSELFF
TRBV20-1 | CSARASQGGDTQYF
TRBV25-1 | CASTDGYYGYTF
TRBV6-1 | CASRSGRSDTQYF
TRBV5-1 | CASSWGTSLTQETQYF
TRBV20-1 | CSASRGIQPQHF
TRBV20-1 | CSARDRGRNEKLFF
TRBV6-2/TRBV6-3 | CASSTSVAGGEQFF
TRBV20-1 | CSARFSWQGPNQPQHF
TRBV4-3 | CASSQTGTSGSSDTQYF
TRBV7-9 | CASSPFTATNEQFF
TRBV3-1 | CASSRGGGLAFKNEQFF
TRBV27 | CASSLISPGQGAFYEQYF
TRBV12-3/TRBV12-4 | CASSLLPGDNYGYTF
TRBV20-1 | CSARDDDRGYSDTQYF
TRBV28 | CASSFDRGDSPLHF
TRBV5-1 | CASTISGFQETQYF
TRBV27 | CASSLFSATYNEQFF
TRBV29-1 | CSVEPGQGTNNEQFF
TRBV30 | CAWSVYGIHTGELFF
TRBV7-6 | CASSLVPHEQYF
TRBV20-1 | CSARTSGGHTDTQYF
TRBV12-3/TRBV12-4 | CASSDLAYEQYF
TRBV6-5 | CASSYPGRAFF
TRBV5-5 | CASSLSVDRNSPLHF
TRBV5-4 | CASRSGGTGELFF
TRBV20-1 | CSARFGSGTYEQYF
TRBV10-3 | CAISSKKTRDLNTEAFF
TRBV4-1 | CASSQDELAGGVETQYF
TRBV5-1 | CASSPGLRARADEQFF